Shown below are 22 T cell receptor beta chains from a single sample sequenced in a study of cytotoxic CD8 clonotypes in ibrutinib-treated CLL. The data were produced by immunoSEQ multiplex PCR, yet TCRdb's version contains in-frame clones alone and is incomplete. The table shows some 160,000 clones, with approximately 77% occurring only once. Sequences were derived from PBMCs, sampled after 12 months of ibrutinib treatment. The receptors here all came from a human donor with chronic lymphocytic leukemia.

V usage is TRBV9 and J usage is TRBJ2-3; D tentatively fits TRBD1 or TRBD2 (6 bases each). The germline CDR1 and CDR2 sequences are SGDLS and YYNGEE. Between the trimmed V and J ends, which lost 0 bases and 2 bases, there was a span of 13 bases. The CDR3 is 16 amino acids. CDR3 region: CASSVVLGGNTDTQYF. CDR3 coding DNA: TGTGCCAGCAGCGTAGTATTGGGGGGCAACACAGATACGCAGTATTTT.

V and J are TRBV4-2 and TRBJ1-3, with 7 bases identical to TRBD1. The J segment lost 9 bases and the V segment lost 1 base, leaving 6 bases of the junction unmatched. Germline-derived CDR1 and CDR2 are LGHNA and YNFKEQ. The CDR3 runs to 14 residues. This CDR3 reads CASSQGGAGGTIYF. DNA of the CDR3: TGTGCCAGCAGCCAAGGTGGCGCAGGGGGCACCATATATTTT.

This clone was found once. The chain has TRBV7-2 and TRBJ2-3; TRBD2 matches at 8 bases. The CDR3 extends over 18 amino acids. CDR1 and CDR2 (germline): SGHTA, FQGNSA. J was trimmed by 1 base and V by 7 bases; bases with no gene match: 16. The CDR3 here is CASNPRWGGGGRTDTQYF. The CDR3 nucleotides are TGTGCCAGCAACCCCAGATGGGGGGGCGGGGGGCGCACAGATACGCAGTATTTT.

The DNA for the CDR3 is TGTGCCAGTAACGAGCGGGCAGGGGGAGATACGCAGTATTTT. It specifies CASNERAGGDTQYF. The chain links TRBV19 to TRBJ2-3; the D gene is possibly TRBD1 (7 bases). V was trimmed by 7 bases and J by 5 bases, leaving 16 bases between them. Germline lookup yields CDR1 LNHDA and CDR2 SQIVND (reference sequence). CDR3 length: 14 amino acids. The full variable domain, with the rest looked up from reference TRBV19 and TRBJ2-3, is DGGITQSPKYLFRKEGQNVTLSCEQNLNHDAMYWYRQDPGQGLRLIYYSQIVNDFQKGDIAEGYSVSREKKESFPLTVTSAQKNPTAFYLCASNERAGGDTQYFGPGTRLTVL.

V usage is TRBV28 and J usage is TRBJ2-1; D is possibly TRBD1 (5 bases). Germline CDR1 reads MDHEN; CDR2 reads SYDVKM. V was cut by 3 bases and J by 7 bases, with 10 bases left in between. This CDR3 contains 13 residues. Here the CDR3 DNA reads TGTGCCAGCAGTTTCCCCCACAGGAATGAGCAGTTCTTC. This codes for CASSFPHRNEQFF.

This clone has more than one count but fewer than ten. The chain has TRBV19 and TRBJ2-5; 8 nucleotides match TRBD1. This CDR3 has 14 amino acids. Germline CDR1 reads LNHDA; CDR2 reads SQIVND (reference sequence). Trimming took 6 bases from V and 1 from J; bases not matched to a gene: 4. Here the CDR3 reads CASRNRGFQETQYF. The CDR3 DNA sequence: TGTGCCAGTAGAAACAGGGGGTTCCAAGAGACCCAGTACTTC.

This clone was seen many times. The gene calls are TRBV28 and TRBJ1-4; no definite D call. Trimming cost V 7 bases and J 3 bases, with 12 bases left between them. CDR3 size: 14 residues. The V gene's germline CDR1 is MDHEN and CDR2 SYDVKM. The chain's CDR3 is CASNRAGSNEKLFF. Written as DNA, the CDR3 is TGTGCCAGCAATAGGGCCGGCTCTAATGAAAAACTGTTTTTT.

The chain links TRBV5-4 to TRBJ1-1, with D uncertain. The germline gives CDR1 SGHNT, CDR2 YYREEE (reference sequence). The CDR3 has 14 amino acids. Trimming took 1 base from V and 0 from J, leaving 7 bases between them. The CDR3 coding sequence is TGTGCCAGCAGCTTGAGTCAGCTGAACACTGAAGCTTTCTTT. Protein sequence: CASSLSQLNTEAFF.

The chain employs TRBV11-1 and TRBJ1-2; TRBD1 is a possible D gene (5 bases). Trimming took 5 bases from V and 2 from J, leaving 15 bases between them. The CDR3 has 15 amino acids. The germline V gene has CDR1 SGHAT and CDR2 FQDESV (reference sequence). The CDR3 reads CASSPSGPRNYGYTF. The DNA for the CDR3 is TGTGCCAGCAGCCCCTCGGGACCGAGAAACTATGGCTACACCTTC.

The V call is TRBV19, the J call TRBJ1-1; 12 bases line up with TRBD1. The ends lost 4 bases at V and 8 bases at J; junction bases unmatched: 5. This CDR3 is 14 amino acids long. The germline CDR1 and CDR2 sequences are LNHDA and SQIVND (reference sequence). In nucleotides, the CDR3 is TGTGCCAGTAGTAAACAGGGACAGGGGGCGGAAGCTTTCTTT. Translation gives CASSKQGQGAEAFF.

The chain uses TRBV6-6 and TRBJ2-7, with D perhaps TRBD2 (6 bases). The V end lost 0 bases, the J end lost 6 bases, and 12 bases lay between the germline ends. This CDR3 region has 14 residues. The germline gives CDR1 MNHNY, CDR2 SVGAGI (reference sequence). The DNA for the CDR3 is TGTGCCAGCAGTTACTCGCGCGGGACCCGCGAGCAGTACTTC. Its translation: CASSYSRGTREQYF.

The rearrangement links TRBV25-1 to TRBJ2-1; D is unresolved. V was shortened by 6 bases and J by 9 bases, with 6 bases between the two germline ends. The germline V gene has CDR1 MGHDK and CDR2 SYGVNS. The CDR3 has 10 amino acids. CDR3 sequence reads: CASSNGEQFF. The CDR3 DNA reads TGTGCCAGCAGCAACGGTGAGCAGTTCTTC.

The chain is built from TRBV28 and TRBJ1-5; TRBD1 matches at 7 bases. CDR3 length equals 16 residues. Germline V gene sequence: CDR1 MDHEN, CDR2 SYDVKM. With V trimmed by 2 bases and J by 2 bases, 6 bases remained unmatched. CDR3 region: CASSLLPGQGNQPQHF. CDR3 nucleotide sequence: TGTGCCAGCAGTTTACTCCCCGGACAGGGCAATCAGCCCCAGCATTTT.

This rearrangement joins TRBV5-1 to TRBJ2-7; TRBD1 aligns across 7 bases. The CDR3 sequence is 14 residues long. The germline V gene encodes CDR1 SGHRS and CDR2 YFSETQ. Germline trimming cut 5 bases from V and 4 bases from J; bases unmatched to any gene: 9. CDR3 residues: CASSARGPLYEQYF. CDR3 sequence (DNA): TGCGCCAGCAGTGCGAGGGGGCCCCTTTACGAGCAGTACTTC. Full variable domain (rest looked up from reference TRBV5-1 and TRBJ2-7): KAGVTQTPRYLIKTRGQQVTLSCSPISGHRSVSWYQQTPGQGLQFLFEYFSETQRNKGNFPGRFSGRQFSNSRSEMNVSTLELGDSALYLCASSARGPLYEQYFGPGTRLTVT.

As DNA, the CDR3 is TGTGCCAGCAGCTTAGGGACTAGCGGGAGGCTGCAGTACTTC. Amino acid sequence: CASSLGTSGRLQYF. The genes are TRBV7-9 and TRBJ2-7; 14 bases align to TRBD2. The CDR3 extends over 14 amino acids. Germline CDR1 is SEHNR and CDR2 is FQNEAQ (reference sequence). V was clipped by 1 base and J by 9 bases; unmatched bases: 2. Complete variable domain (other parts from reference TRBV7-9 and TRBJ2-7): DTGVSQNPRHKITKRGQNVTFRCDPISEHNRLYWYRQTLGQGPEFLTYFQNEAQLEKSRLLSDRFSAERPKGSFSTLEIQRTEQGDSAMYLCASSLGTSGRLQYFGPGTRLTVT.

This clone has more than one count but fewer than ten. The chain employs TRBV21-1 and TRBJ2-5. TRBV21-1 is a documented pseudogene. The CDR3 runs 14 residues. The CDR3 protein is CASSKGVGQETQYF. DNA of the CDR3: TGTGCCAGCAGCAAAGGGGTCGGACAAGAGACCCAGTACTTC.

This sequence joins TRBV7-8 and TRBJ1-5, with TRBD1 identical over 7 bases. The CDR3 runs 16 residues. With V trimmed by 8 bases and J by 6 bases, 16 bases remained unmatched. CDR1 SGHVS and CDR2 FQNEAQ come from the germline V gene. This CDR3 is CASSPTGEAAFQPQHF. DNA of the CDR3: TGTGCCAGCTCACCAACAGGGGAGGCGGCCTTTCAGCCCCAGCATTTT. The variable domain in full, completed from reference TRBV7-8 and TRBJ1-5, reads GAGVSQSPRYKVAKRGQDVALRCDPISGHVSLFWYQQALGQGPEFLTYFQNEAQLDKSGLPSDRFFAERPEGSVSTLKIQRTQQEDSAVYLCASSPTGEAAFQPQHFGDGTRLSIL.

The DNA for the CDR3 is TGTGCCAGCAGTGACAGGGGAATCCCTGAAGCTTTCTTT. Translated, it gives CASSDRGIPEAFF. This sequence joins TRBV6-5 and TRBJ1-1, with 8 bases matching TRBD1. Germline loops: CDR1 MNHEY, CDR2 SVGAGI. CDR3 length: 13 amino acids. The trim removed 5 bases at V and 6 bases at J, leaving 5 bases unmatched.

The chain links TRBV28 to TRBJ1-1, with D possibly being TRBD1 (5 bases). Germline V gene data show CDR1 as MDHEN and CDR2 as SYDVKM. The CDR3 is 14 amino acids. V lost 7 bases and J lost 3, with 15 bases in between. CDR3 sequence reads: CASTAWGLYTEAFF. CDR3 nucleotides: TGTGCCAGCACCGCTTGGGGGTTGTACACTGAAGCTTTCTTT.

This clone appeared a single time. The CDR3 sequence: CASSLVGRAGFNEQFF. The CDR3, as DNA: TGTGCCAGCAGCTTAGTCGGGCGAGCGGGGTTCAATGAGCAGTTCTTC. The J gene is TRBJ2-1, the V gene TRBV7-2, with TRBD2 matching over 7 bases. The germline V gene has CDR1 SGHTA and CDR2 FQGNSA. CDR3 length: 16 amino acids. J lost 6 bases, V lost 1 base, and 9 bases had no gene match. The full variable domain, rest sourced from reference TRBV7-2 and TRBJ2-1, is GAGVSQSPSNKVTEKGKDVELRCDPISGHTALYWYRQSLGQGLEFLIYFQGNSAPDKSGLPSDRFSAERTGGSVSTLTIQRTQQEDSAVYLCASSLVGRAGFNEQFFGPGTRLTVL.

This clone was counted a few times. V and J are TRBV5-4 and TRBJ1-1; D is unclear. Germline CDR1 SGHNT, CDR2 YYREEE (reference sequence). The V end was cut by 2 bases, the J end by 4 bases, with 15 bases between. This CDR3 is built from 15 residues. CDR3 in amino acids: CASSFERDSSTEAFF. The CDR3, as DNA: TGTGCCAGCAGCTTTGAACGGGATTCTAGCACTGAAGCTTTCTTT. Filled out from reference TRBV5-4 and TRBJ1-1, the complete variable domain reads ETGVTQSPTHLIKTRGQQVTLRCSSQSGHNTVSWYQQALGQGPQFIFQYYREEENGRGNFPPRFSGLQFPNYSSELNVNALELDDSALYLCASSFERDSSTEAFFGQGTRLTVV.

This chain joins TRBV9 and TRBJ1-6, with D perhaps matching TRBD1 (5 bases). V lost 4 bases to trimming and J lost 10 bases, with 18 bases between them. This CDR3 region has 15 residues. CDR1 and CDR2 from the germline V gene are SGDLS and YYNGEE. The CDR3 sequence: CASSTQQESFSPLHF. CDR3 nucleotides: TGTGCCAGCAGCACCCAACAGGAGAGCTTCTCACCCCTCCACTTT.